The sample holds a few counts of the clone carrying this TCR beta chain. Its antigen is undetermined. These data originate in a study of vaccination and CD4 T cells after COVID-19. The Oncomine TCR Beta short-read assay sequenced DNA from cultured CD4+ T cells. In TCRdb, the PCR reads were re-called with MiXCR into one record per CDR3 protein. This table has roughly 8,000 distinct CDR3 sequences, 43% appearing once. Trimming removed 6 bases from V and 2 bases from J, with 14 bases in between. This CDR3 spans 13 amino acids. From germline, CDR1 is DFQATT and CDR2 SNEGSKA (reference sequence). Treatment denoted: roughly 11-day PBMC culture with coronavirus spike peptide pools or control peptides (ViraFEST assay). CD4+ T cells of the unexposed donor were collected before the COVID-19 pandemic (2011-2018). Each well held more than 1.5 million PBMCs in IL-2 (about 10 IU/ml) medium with around 10 ug/ml peptide pools.

The sequencing input was CD4+ T cells from blood, cultured in vitro. The source is a human donor in good health. V gene TRBV20-1 combines with J gene TRBJ2-7, with D uncertain. The CDR3 protein is CSASWQAPYEQYF. The CDR3 DNA follows: TGCAGTGCCAGCTGGCAGGCTCCCTACGAGCAGTACTTC.